This TCR beta chain was retrieved from a study of CD8+ T cells in alopecia areata. As to this clone: Antigen: not known.

The sample's treatment: oral pan-JAK inhibitor, 5-10 mg twice daily. In alopecia areata patients, both lesional scalp punch biopsies and peripheral blood were collected. Using a FACSAria, the CD4+ and CD8+ T cells were sorted from the PBMCs. RNA extraction and reverse transcription yielded cDNA as sequencing template. TCRdb's table, derived via immunoSEQ multiplex PCR, lists solely in-frame clones and lacks some. The table lists some 110,000 clones, 50% to 75% of them singletons. The study's findings and limits: Tofacitinib yielded significantly lower scalp clonality and fewer expanded CD8+ clones among the top 100. Numerous clones, expanded in lesions, remained in scalp and blood during tofacitinib.

The V end was cut by 2 bases, the J end by 6 bases, with 19 bases between. Germline lookup yields CDR1 SQVTM and CDR2 ANQGSEA. This CDR3 contains 15 residues. This specimen was CD8+ T cells sorted from blood, taken at week 4, from a patient treated with tofacitinib. The rearrangement joins TRBV29-1 to TRBJ1-2, with D possibly being TRBD1 (6 bases). The receptor was isolated from a human donor with alopecia areata. CDR3 loop: CSVEFGTPSWDGYTF. Here the CDR3 DNA reads TGCAGCGTTGAATTTGGGACACCAAGTTGGGATGGCTACACCTTC.